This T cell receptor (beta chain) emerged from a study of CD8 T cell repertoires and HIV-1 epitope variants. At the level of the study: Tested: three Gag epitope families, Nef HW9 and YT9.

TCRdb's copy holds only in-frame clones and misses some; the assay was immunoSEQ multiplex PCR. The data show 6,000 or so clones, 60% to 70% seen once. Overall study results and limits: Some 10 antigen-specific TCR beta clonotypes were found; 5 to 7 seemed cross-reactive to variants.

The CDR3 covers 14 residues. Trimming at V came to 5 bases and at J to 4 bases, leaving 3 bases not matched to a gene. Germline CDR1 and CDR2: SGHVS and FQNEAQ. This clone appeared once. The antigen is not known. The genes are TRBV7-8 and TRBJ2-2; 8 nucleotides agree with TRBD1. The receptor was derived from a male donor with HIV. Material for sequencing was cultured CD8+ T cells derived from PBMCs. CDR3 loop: CASSPTGATGELFF. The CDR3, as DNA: TGTGCCAGCAGCCCGACAGGGGCCACCGGGGAGCTGTTTTTT.